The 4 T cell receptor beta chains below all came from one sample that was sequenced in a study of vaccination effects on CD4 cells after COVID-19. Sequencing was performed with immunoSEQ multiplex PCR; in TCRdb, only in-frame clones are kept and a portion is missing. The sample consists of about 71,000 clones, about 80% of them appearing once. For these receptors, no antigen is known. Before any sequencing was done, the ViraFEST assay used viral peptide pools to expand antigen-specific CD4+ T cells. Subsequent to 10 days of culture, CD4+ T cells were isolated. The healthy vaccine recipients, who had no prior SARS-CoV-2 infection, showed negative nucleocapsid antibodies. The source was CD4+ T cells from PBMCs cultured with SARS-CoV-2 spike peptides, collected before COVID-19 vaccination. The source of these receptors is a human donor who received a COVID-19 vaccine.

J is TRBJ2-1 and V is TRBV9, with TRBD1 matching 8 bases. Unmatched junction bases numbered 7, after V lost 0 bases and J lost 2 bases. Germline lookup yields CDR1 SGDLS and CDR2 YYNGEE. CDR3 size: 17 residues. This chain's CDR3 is CASSVGLLQGAYNEQFF. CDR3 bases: TGTGCCAGCAGCGTAGGACTCTTACAGGGGGCCTACAATGAGCAGTTCTTC.

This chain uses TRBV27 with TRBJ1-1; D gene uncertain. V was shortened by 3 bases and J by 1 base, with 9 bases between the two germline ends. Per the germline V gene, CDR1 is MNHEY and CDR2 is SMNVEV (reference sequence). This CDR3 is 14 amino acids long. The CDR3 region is CASSFYTSNTEAFF. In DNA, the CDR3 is TGTGCCAGCAGTTTTTATACATCGAACACTGAAGCTTTCTTT.

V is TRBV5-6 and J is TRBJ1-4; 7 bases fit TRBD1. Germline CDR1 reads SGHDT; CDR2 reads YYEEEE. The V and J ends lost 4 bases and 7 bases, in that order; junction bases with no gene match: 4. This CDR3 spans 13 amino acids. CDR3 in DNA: TGTGCCAGCAGCGAGGGGACAGTTGAAAAACTGTTTTTT. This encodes CASSEGTVEKLFF.

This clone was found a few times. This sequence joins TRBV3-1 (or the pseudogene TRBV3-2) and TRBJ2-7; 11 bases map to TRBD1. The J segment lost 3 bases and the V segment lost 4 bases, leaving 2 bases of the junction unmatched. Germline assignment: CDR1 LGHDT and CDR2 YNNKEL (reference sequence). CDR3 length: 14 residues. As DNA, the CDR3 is TGTGCCAGCAGCCCTGGGACAGGGGGCTACGAGCAGTACGTC. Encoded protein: CASSPGTGGYEQYV.